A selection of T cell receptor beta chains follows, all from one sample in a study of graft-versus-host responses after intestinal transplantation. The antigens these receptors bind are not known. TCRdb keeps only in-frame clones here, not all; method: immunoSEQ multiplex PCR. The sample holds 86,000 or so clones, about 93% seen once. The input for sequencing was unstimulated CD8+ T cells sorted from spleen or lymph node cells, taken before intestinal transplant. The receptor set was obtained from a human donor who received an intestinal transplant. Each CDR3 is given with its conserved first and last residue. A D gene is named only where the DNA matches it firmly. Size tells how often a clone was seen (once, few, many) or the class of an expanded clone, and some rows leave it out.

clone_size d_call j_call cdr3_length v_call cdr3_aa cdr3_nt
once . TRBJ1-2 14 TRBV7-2 CASSYYRVGYGYTF TGTGCCAGCAGTTATTACAGGGTGGGGTATGGCTACACCTTC
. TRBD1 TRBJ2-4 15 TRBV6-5 CASSADRGGGNIQYF TGTGCCAGCAGTGCAGACAGGGGGGGAGGAAACATTCAGTACTTC
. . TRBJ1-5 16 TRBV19 CASSYPVGGPDQPQHF TGTGCCAGTAGCTATCCGGTCGGGGGACCCGATCAGCCCCAGCATTTT
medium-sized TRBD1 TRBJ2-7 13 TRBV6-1 CASSDRDSYEQYF TGTGCCAGCAGTGACCGGGACAGCTACGAGCAGTACTTC
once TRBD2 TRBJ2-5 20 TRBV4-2 CASSQEGLAGGHERQETQYF TGTGCCAGCAGCCAAGAGGGACTAGCGGGGGGGCACGAACGCCAAGAGACCCAGTACTTC
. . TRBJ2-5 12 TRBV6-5 CASSPNQETQYF TGTGCCAGCAGCCCCAACCAAGAGACCCAGTACTTC
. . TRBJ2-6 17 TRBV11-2 CASSLSRGDSGANVLTF TGTGCCAGCAGCTTAAGCCGAGGGGACTCTGGGGCCAACGTCCTGACTTTC
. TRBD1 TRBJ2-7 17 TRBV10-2 CASSELLDRVPRNEQYF TGCGCCAGCAGTGAACTACTCGACAGGGTGCCTCGCAACGAGCAGTACTTC
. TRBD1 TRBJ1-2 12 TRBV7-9 CAAGQGGDGYTF TGTGCCGCGGGACAGGGAGGAGATGGCTACACCTTC
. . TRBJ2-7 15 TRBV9 CASSATGTFNYEQYF TGTGCCAGCAGTGCTACCGGGACTTTTAACTACGAGCAGTACTTC
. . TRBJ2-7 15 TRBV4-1 CASSRILATKAEQYF TGCGCCAGCAGCCGCATACTAGCCACTAAGGCCGAGCAGTACTTC
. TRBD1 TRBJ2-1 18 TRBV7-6 CASSLATGSYSSYNEQFF TGTGCCAGCAGCTTAGCGACAGGGTCTTACAGCTCCTACAATGAGCAGTTCTTC
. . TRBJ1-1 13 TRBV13 CASSWDTNTEAFF TGTGCCAGCAGTTGGGACACCAACACTGAAGCTTTCTTT
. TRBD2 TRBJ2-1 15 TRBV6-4 CASSVYGGGYNEQFF TGTGCCAGCAGTGTCTACGGGGGGGGGTACAATGAGCAGTTCTTC
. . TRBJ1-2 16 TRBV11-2 CASSLIRGIRVYGYTF TGTGCCAGCAGCTTAATTAGAGGGATCAGGGTATATGGCTACACCTTC